The 2 T cell receptor beta chains below were found in one sample sequenced in a study of chronic HIV infection and antiretroviral therapy (dated by TCRdb to between 2014 and 2017). Library preparation used 5' RACE. TCRdb records Illumina MiSeq as the sequencer. TCRdb cleaned the public reads at Q25 with fastp, built clones with MiXCR and kept in-frame beta chains. Merged by CDR3 protein, the rows form single entries marked with the most common genes and DNA. The sample table records fewer than 40,000 distinct CDR3 sequences; 8% to 10% of these occur just once. In total, the top ten clones hold over 2.5% of the sample. The material sequenced was peripheral blood. The receptor set was obtained from an adult who had HIV and had not received antiretroviral therapy, or was an uninfected healthy control (not recorded which).

This clonotype was counted ten times or more. The rearrangement joins TRBV7-9 to TRBJ1-2, with a tentative D call TRBD1 (5 bases). Germline values: CDR1 SEHNR, CDR2 FQNEAQ (reference sequence). V was clipped by 5 bases and J by 2 bases, with 15 bases between them. This CDR3 comprises 15 residues. CDR3 in amino acids: CASSPMGRINYGYTF. DNA of the CDR3: TGTGCCAGCAGCCCTATGGGACGAATAAACTATGGCTACACCTTC. The full variable domain, with the rest looked up from reference TRBV7-9 and TRBJ1-2, is DTGVSQNPRHKITKRGQNVTFRCDPISEHNRLYWYRQTLGQGPEFLTYFQNEAQLEKSRLLSDRFSAERPKGSFSTLEIQRTEQGDSAMYLCASSPMGRINYGYTFGSGTRLTVV.

This clonotype has a count of ten or more. This chain uses TRBV9 with TRBJ1-1, with 9 nucleotides matching TRBD1. Germline V gene data show CDR1 as SGDLS and CDR2 as YYNGEE. The junction had 14 bases not matched to a gene; V was cut back by 3 bases and J by 8 bases. The length of the CDR3 is 16 residues. For the CDR3, the DNA is TGTGCCAGCAGCGCGCGGACAGGGGTTAATTATGAAGAAGCTTTCTTT. It codes for CASSARTGVNYEEAFF.